These 17 T cell receptor beta chains share one sample of origin, sequenced in a study of regulatory T cells in long-lasting Graves disease. Sample time point: newly diagnosed GD, antithyroid drugs for less than 3 months. Extracted RNA from PBMCs served as the source of the TCR library. The TCR beta library used iRepertoire HTBI primers with Arm-PCR amplification of CDR3. TCRdb re-derived calls from the multiplex PCR reads in MiXCR, one entry per CDR3 protein. There are 360,000 or so distinct CDR3 sequences in the sample; over 15% occur only once, and around 27% lies in the top ten. The same data also went into a second study, on T cells in Graves' hyperthyroidism and ophthalmopathy.

The sequencing used peripheral blood mononuclear cells (PBMCs), collected at new diagnosis, from a patient treated with antithyroid drugs. These receptors were taken from a man aged 35 to 55 with Graves disease.

This clonotype has ten or more counts. The J gene is TRBJ2-3, the V gene TRBV10-1; possibly TRBD1 for D (5 bases). Trimming pared 0 bases from V and 4 bases from J, leaving 8 bases between. Germline loops: CDR1 WNHNN, CDR2 SYGVQD (reference sequence). CDR3 size: 14 residues. CDR3 sequence (DNA): TGCGCCAGCAGTGAGTCCCAGGGTGCAGATACGCAGTATTTT. Its protein product is CASSESQGADTQYF.

This clonotype was seen ten or more times. The chain has TRBV11-2 and TRBJ2-7; TRBD2 matches at 13 bases. Looked up from germline, CDR1 is SGHAT and CDR2 is FQNNGV. The CDR3 has 18 residues. The J segment lost 4 bases and the V segment lost 1 base, leaving 10 bases of the junction unmatched. CDR3 sequence (DNA): TGTGCCAGCAGCTTAGGCTGGACTAGCGGGGGCCGGGGATACGAGCAGTACTTC. It translates to CASSLGWTSGGRGYEQYF.

A single count supports this clonotype. The rearrangement joins TRBV5-1 to TRBJ2-3; 14 nucleotides line up with TRBD2. V gave up 4 bases and J gave up 0 bases; unmatched junction bases: 7. Germline CDR1 and CDR2: SGHRS and YFSETQ. The CDR3 consists of 18 residues. The CDR3 DNA reads as TGCGCCAGCAGCCCCGGACTAGCGGGGGGTCCCAGCACAGATACGCAGTATTTT. Translated: CASSPGLAGGPSTDTQYF. Drawing the rest from reference TRBV5-1 and TRBJ2-3, the complete variable domain is KAGVTQTPRYLIKTRGQQVTLSCSPISGHRSVSWYQQTPGQGLQFLFEYFSETQRNKGNFPGRFSGRQFSNSRSEMNVSTLELGDSALYLCASSPGLAGGPSTDTQYFGPGTRLTVL.

The chain combines TRBV4-3 with TRBJ1-3; D call uncertain. CDR3 length: 14 amino acids. V lost 1 base and J 2 bases, leaving 6 bases between the germline ends. Germline CDR1 and CDR2: LGHNA and YSLEER. CDR3 residues: CASSQGFTGNTIYF. CDR3 in DNA: TGCGCCAGCAGCCAAGGATTCACTGGAAACACCATATATTTT.

In this sample, this clonotype turned up a few times. The V call is TRBV28, the J call TRBJ2-7; the match to TRBD1 covers 10 bases. With 2 bases clipped from V and 6 bases from J, the junction kept 7 bases outside the gene matches. Germline V gene sequence: CDR1 MDHEN, CDR2 SYDVKM. The CDR3 length is 15 residues. CDR3 bases: TGTGCCAGCAGTTTACCGGGACAGGGGCGGAGCGAGCAGTACTTC. The encoded protein is CASSLPGQGRSEQYF. Full variable domain (rest looked up from reference TRBV28 and TRBJ2-7): DVKVTQSSRYLVKRTGEKVFLECVQDMDHENMFWYRQDPGLGLRLIYFSYDVKMKEKGDIPEGYSVSREKKERFSLILESASTNQTSMYLCASSLPGQGRSEQYFGPGTRLTVT.

V gene TRBV10-3 combines with J gene TRBJ1-1; D not certain. CDR3 length equals 14 residues. The germline V gene has CDR1 ENHRY and CDR2 SYGVKD. Trimming took 6 bases from V and 0 from J, leaving 11 bases between them. The CDR3 loop is CAIRVSRVNTEAFF. The DNA of the CDR3 is TGTGCCATCAGGGTAAGTCGAGTGAACACTGAAGCTTTCTTT.

This clonotype was observed a few times. The chain is built from TRBV5-5 and TRBJ2-3; D gene ambiguous. The V gene lost 0 bases and the J gene lost 1 base, with 9 bases spanning the gap. The germline V gene has CDR1 SGHKS and CDR2 YYEKEE (reference sequence). The CDR3 runs 15 residues. In DNA, the CDR3 is TGTGCCAGCAGCTTGGTGCCGACTGGCACAGATACGCAGTATTTT. As protein: CASSLVPTGTDTQYF.

This clonotype was recorded at least ten times. The chain couples TRBV7-2 to TRBJ2-7; 8 bases fit TRBD1. The CDR3 has 16 amino acids. CDR1 is SGHTA, CDR2 FQGNSA, per germline. Losses at the gene ends were 4 bases for V and 2 bases for J; bases not matched to a gene: 10. The CDR3 here is CASSSSPGQVAYEQYF. The CDR3 nucleotides read TGTGCCAGCAGCTCCTCACCGGGACAGGTAGCCTACGAGCAGTACTTC.

There are many counts of this clonotype. This chain links TRBV12-3 or TRBV12-4 with TRBJ1-5; 7 bases map to TRBD1. V lost 6 bases and J lost 3; bases outside the gene matches: 5. This CDR3 has 14 residues. CDR3 protein: CASSPTGNNQPQHF. As DNA, the CDR3 is TGTGCCAGCAGCCCGACAGGGAACAATCAGCCCCAGCATTTT.

On this clonotype itself: An end of the junction differs from the germline gene, which may be a read error. The DNA for the CDR3 is TGTGCCAGCAGCCGAAAAGGGACAGCTCGGGGCTACACCTTC. It specifies CASSRKGTARGYTF. This chain uses TRBV5-1 with TRBJ1-2, with TRBD1 matching over 7 bases. The CDR3 runs 14 residues. Germline V gives CDR1 SGHRS, CDR2 YFSETQ.

On this clonotype: Being one base from a much bigger clone, this may be a read error. DNA for the CDR3: TGCGCCGGCAGCCAAGGAACAGGGGGGATGAACACAGATACGCAGTATTTT. Its translation: CAGSQGTGGMNTDTQYF. The rearrangement uses TRBV4-3 and TRBJ2-3; 8 nucleotides match TRBD1. Per germline, CDR1 LGHNA and CDR2 YSLEER. The CDR3 length is 17 residues.

This clonotype has at least ten counts. This chain joins TRBV7-9 and TRBJ2-7; D unclear. The CDR3 consists of 17 residues. Trimming took 5 bases from V and 6 from J, leaving 26 bases between them. The germline V gene encodes CDR1 SEHNR and CDR2 FQNEAQ (reference sequence). CDR3 nucleotides: TGTGCCAGCAGCAATGGCCCCCGTAGCAGGAATAACCGCGAGCAGTACTTC. It is translated as CASSNGPRSRNNREQYF.

This clonotype was seen a handful of times. The rearrangement uses TRBV6-5 and TRBJ1-3; D is uncertain. The CDR3 consists of 16 residues. V was clipped by 4 bases and J by 0 bases, with 13 bases between them. Germline V lookup: CDR1 MNHEY, CDR2 SVGAGI. CDR3 sequence (DNA): TGTGCCAGCAGTTCCCTAAAAAGCGGCTCTGGAAACACCATATATTTT. It is translated as CASSSLKSGSGNTIYF.

The chain combines TRBV6-2 or TRBV6-3 with TRBJ2-4, with a tentative D call TRBD1 (5 bases). From germline, CDR1 is MNHEY and CDR2 SVGEGT. The V and J ends lost 2 bases and 8 bases respectively, with 10 bases between them. The CDR3 has 13 residues. CDR3 protein: CASSYNRFDIQYF. CDR3 bases: TGTGCCAGCAGTTACAACAGGTTTGACATTCAGTACTTC.

This clonotype was counted between two and nine times. The rearrangement joins TRBV6-2 or TRBV6-3 to TRBJ2-2, with D possibly TRBD1 on 7 matching bases. The CDR3 is 16 residues long. Trimming took off 1 base at V and 5 bases at J, with 14 bases between the two ends. The germline CDR1 and CDR2 sequences are MNHEY and SVGEGT. The CDR3 sequence is CASSYYVAGGTGELFF. CDR3 DNA: TGTGCCAGCAGTTACTATGTTGCAGGGGGGACCGGGGAGCTGTTTTTT.

Worth noting for this clonotype: A much bigger clone sits one base away, suggesting this may be a read error. This chain links TRBV27 with TRBJ2-3; the match to TRBD2 covers 13 bases. V lost 6 bases to trimming and J lost 2 bases; unmatched junction nucleotides: 8. The CDR3 has 17 amino acids. The germline V gene has CDR1 MNHEY and CDR2 SMNVEV (reference sequence). CDR3 nucleotides: TGTGCCAGCAGACCTAGGACTAGCGGGGGACACACAGATACGCAGTATTTT. It encodes CASRPRTSGGHTDTQYF.

The chain couples TRBV28 to TRBJ2-3; 7 nucleotides align to TRBD2. Germline V gene sequence: CDR1 MDHEN, CDR2 SYDVKM. This CDR3 has 15 residues. With V trimmed by 7 bases and J by 6 bases, 13 bases remained unmatched. CDR3 residues: CASTETSLGSDTQYF. In nucleotides, the CDR3 is TGTGCCAGCACGGAGACTAGCCTTGGATCGGATACGCAGTATTTT.